This T cell receptor beta chain was sequenced for a study of blood T cell repertoires in COVID-19. Background on the study: Samples came from the United States, Italy and Spain, spanning acute and convalescent COVID-19. Sources were T cells, B-cell-depleted T cells, or PBMCs; the material itself was cDNA or gDNA.

Trimming shortened V by 0 bases and J by 0 bases, and 6 bases separated the two germline ends. The CDR3 contains 14 residues. Germline CDR1 GTSNPN, CDR2 SVGIG (reference sequence). Original handling: The assay estimated nucleated cells by amplifying reference gene primers. The protocol was immunoSEQ multiplex PCR, while the TCRdb copy is restricted to in-frame clones and leaves out a portion. The DNA was the basis for D and trimming; V, J and clone size are from that table. The sample lists around 42,000 clones; about four fifths were seen once. This TCR came from a woman aged 80 or over with acute or convalescent COVID-19. The chain links TRBV30 to TRBJ1-3; D is unclear. Input material: peripheral blood. The CDR3 nucleotides read TGTGCCTGGAGTGTCGGGATCTCTGGAAACACCATATATTTT. It codes for CAWSVGISGNTIYF.